This T cell receptor (beta chain) was sequenced in a study of T cells expressing NK-cell markers. The CDR3 sequence is 13 residues long. Per germline, CDR1 SGHNT and CDR2 YYREEE (reference sequence). TCRdb reprocessed the 5' RACE reads, with one entry per CDR3 protein and no DNA. The table for this sample gives 200,000 to 300,000 distinct CDR3 sequences. The receptor's source is a woman aged 18 to 75 in good health. What was sequenced was blood T cells: a sorted CD56 or NKG2C T cell subset, CD4+ or CD8+ T cells, or bulk PBMC T cells (not recorded which). The chain uses TRBV5-4 and TRBJ1-2; the D call from TCRdb, TRBD1, cannot be confirmed without DNA. The CDR3 region is CASSTDSNYGYTF.